Below, 23 T cell receptor beta chains from the same sample are listed, as sequenced in a study of shared clonotypes between healthy human individuals. Assay: immunoSEQ multiplex PCR; the TCRdb copy retains only in-frame clones and omits some. The repertoire holds about 670,000 clones, with around 72% as singletons. The sequenced sample was memory CD4+ T cells sorted from blood. Subset indicated: CD45RA-negative fraction. Receptor source: a woman aged 25 to 39 in good health.

V usage is TRBV19 and J usage is TRBJ2-1, with D possibly TRBD1 on 5 matching bases. The CDR3 length is 15 residues. Germline assignment: CDR1 LNHDA and CDR2 SQIVND (reference sequence). The V end lost 5 bases, the J end lost 0 bases, and 11 bases lay between the germline ends. DNA for the CDR3: TGTGCCAGTAGTTCTAGGGGATTCTCCTACAATGAGCAGTTCTTC. Protein product: CASSSRGFSYNEQFF.

The genes are TRBV27 and TRBJ2-5; 7 nucleotides match TRBD2. Germline CDR1 is MNHEY and CDR2 is SMNVEV (reference sequence). V was pared by 3 bases and J by 1 base, with 11 bases of the junction left unmatched. CDR3 length: 17 residues. The CDR3 region is CASSFFSGRRAQETQYF. CDR3 DNA: TGTGCCAGCAGTTTTTTTTCCGGGAGGCGGGCCCAAGAGACCCAGTACTTC.

This rearrangement joins TRBV5-1 to TRBJ1-4; D gene ambiguous. This CDR3 has 12 residues. Deletions cut 0 bases from V and 13 bases from J, with 10 bases between. Per germline, CDR1 SGHRS and CDR2 YFSETQ. The CDR3 spells CASSLDLGGLFF. CDR3 DNA: TGCGCCAGCAGCTTGGACCTCGGAGGACTGTTTTTT.

The rearrangement links TRBV10-1 to TRBJ2-1, with 11 bases aligning to TRBD2. From germline, CDR1 is WNHNN and CDR2 SYGVQD (reference sequence). CDR3 length equals 17 residues. The ends lost 2 bases at V and 8 bases at J; junction bases unmatched: 11. DNA of the CDR3: TGCGCCAGCAGTGAGCCGAGAGGTGGACTAGCGGGCTATGAGCAGTTCTTC. It specifies CASSEPRGGLAGYEQFF.

Only a few counts were recorded for this clone. The chain joins TRBV19 to TRBJ1-1; D is unresolved. The CDR3 spans 14 residues. Germline CDR1 and CDR2: LNHDA and SQIVND (reference sequence). V lost 9 bases and J 0 bases, leaving 14 bases between the germline ends. In nucleotides, the CDR3 is TGTGCCAGCCAAGACCGTCGCATGAACACTGAAGCTTTCTTT. Residues: CASQDRRMNTEAFF.

This clone showed up just a few times. The chain is built from TRBV15 and TRBJ2-5; TRBD1 or TRBD2 may be the D gene (5 bases each). Trimming took 4 bases from V and 3 from J, leaving 9 bases between them. The CDR3 is made up of 13 amino acids. Germline V CDR1 and CDR2: LNHNV, YYDKDF (reference sequence). CDR3 in DNA: TGTGCCACCAGCATCGGGACGGAAGAGACCCAGTACTTC. This encodes CATSIGTEETQYF. Looking up the rest from reference TRBV15 and TRBJ2-5 gives the full variable domain: DAMVIQNPRYQVTQFGKPVTLSCSQTLNHNVMYWYQQKSSQAPKLLFHYYDKDFNNEADTPDNFQSRRPNTSFCFLDIRSPGLGDTAMYLCATSIGTEETQYFGPGTRLLVL.

This chain connects TRBV5-1 to TRBJ1-2; possibly TRBD1 for D (5 bases). Trimming took off 1 base at V and 8 bases at J, with 21 bases between the two ends. Germline loops: CDR1 SGHRS, CDR2 YFSETQ. The CDR3 contains 16 residues. The CDR3, as DNA: TGCGCCAGCAGCTTGAATCCCACCGCCAGGGTGGCCGGCTACACCTTC. Residues: CASSLNPTARVAGYTF.

The chain couples TRBV7-9 to TRBJ2-2; D perhaps matches TRBD2 (6 bases). Germline CDR1 and CDR2: SEHNR and FQNEAQ (reference sequence). CDR3 size: 13 residues. With 5 bases removed from V and 7 bases from J, the gap between germline ends came to 11 bases. CDR3 nucleotide sequence: TGTGCCAGCAGCGTGACGGGGGTCGGGGAGCTGTTTTTT. Its protein product is CASSVTGVGELFF.

V usage is TRBV28 and J usage is TRBJ2-1; 9 bases align to TRBD2. Trimming cost V 4 bases and J 5 bases; bases outside gene matches: 12. This CDR3 contains 17 residues. In germline, CDR1 is MDHEN, CDR2 SYDVKM. The CDR3 sequence: CASSSLGTSGWDNEQFF. The CDR3 coding sequence is TGTGCCAGCAGTTCGCTTGGAACTAGCGGGTGGGACAATGAGCAGTTCTTC.

The rearrangement joins TRBV6-4 to TRBJ2-1, with 10 bases lining up with TRBD2. The trim removed 3 bases at V and 7 bases at J, leaving 6 bases unmatched. Looked up from germline, CDR1 is MRHNA and CDR2 is SNTAGT. This CDR3 is built from 15 residues. The CDR3 coding sequence is TGTGCCAGCAGTGAGTCTAGCGGGAGTAAGAATGAGCAGTTCTTC. Amino acids: CASSESSGSKNEQFF.

V is TRBV27 and J is TRBJ2-7, with D perhaps matching TRBD1 or TRBD2 (5 bases each). V was shortened by 2 bases and J by 6 bases, with 14 bases between the two germline ends. Germline-derived CDR1 and CDR2 are MNHEY and SMNVEV (reference sequence). There are 14 residues in the CDR3. CDR3 loop: CASSLSPRGGEQYF. For the CDR3, the DNA is TGTGCCAGCAGTTTAAGCCCCCGGGGCGGCGAGCAGTACTTC.

Notes on this clone: Other nucleotide sequences from this sample produce the same CDR3. V gene TRBV18 combines with J gene TRBJ1-1, with 7 bases identical to TRBD1. V lost 3 bases and J lost 0; bases outside the gene matches: 4. From germline, CDR1 is KGHSH and CDR2 LQKENI. The CDR3 sequence is 15 residues long. The CDR3 region has the DNA TGTGCCAGCTCACCTTCGACAGGGCTGAACACTGAAGCTTTCTTT. It translates to CASSPSTGLNTEAFF.

This chain uses TRBV7-3 with TRBJ1-2, with no clear D. The CDR3 totals 15 residues. Trimming pared 3 bases from V and 5 bases from J, leaving 16 bases between. The germline V gene encodes CDR1 SGHTA and CDR2 FQGTGA. In DNA form, the CDR3 reads TGTGCCAGCAGCTTCGGACGCAGCGCGAAATATGGCTACACCTTC. Translation: CASSFGRSAKYGYTF.

The V and J genes are TRBV10-3 and TRBJ1-1; D might be TRBD1 (6 bases). V was trimmed by 0 bases and J by 6 bases, leaving 14 bases between them. Germline CDR1 reads ENHRY; CDR2 reads SYGVKD. There are 15 residues in the CDR3. CDR3 in DNA: TGTGCCATCAGTGAGTCAAACGGGGGGGCGGCTGAAGCTTTCTTT. Translated: CAISESNGGAAEAFF.

The rearrangement joins TRBV28 to TRBJ2-1, with 7 bases identical to TRBD2. The V gene's germline CDR1 is MDHEN and CDR2 SYDVKM. CDR3 length: 15 amino acids. Trimming took 5 bases from V and 0 from J; bases not matched to a gene: 4. CDR3 DNA: TGTGCCAGCAGTGGGAGGACTAGCTCCTACAATGAGCAGTTCTTC. Residues: CASSGRTSSYNEQFF.

The V gene is TRBV6-6, the J gene TRBJ2-7; the match to TRBD2 covers 13 bases. Losses at the gene ends were 6 bases for V and 7 bases for J; bases not matched to a gene: 12. This CDR3 has 16 amino acids. Germline lookup yields CDR1 MNHNY and CDR2 SVGAGI (reference sequence). The CDR3 bases are TGTGCCAGCAGCCGACTAGCGGGAGGCCTCCTGGGGGAGCAGTACTTC. Translation: CASSRLAGGLLGEQYF.

The rearrangement uses TRBV5-1 and TRBJ2-7; no reliable D call. The ends were cut back, 0 bases at V and 0 bases at J, with 7 bases in the middle. The germline CDR1 and CDR2 sequences are SGHRS and YFSETQ. This CDR3 is 14 amino acids long. The CDR3 coding sequence is TGCGCCAGCAGCTTGGATGTGACCTCCTACGAGCAGTACTTC. Translation gives CASSLDVTSYEQYF.

The chain joins TRBV2 to TRBJ2-7, with D possibly matching TRBD2 (6 bases). This CDR3 contains 15 residues. V lost 6 bases and J 0 bases, leaving 15 bases between the germline ends. Germline V gene lookup returns CDR1 SNHLY and CDR2 FYNNEI. The CDR3 sequence: CASRISGGDSYEQYF. CDR3 DNA sequence: TGTGCCAGCAGGATTAGCGGAGGGGACTCCTACGAGCAGTACTTC.

The V call is TRBV6-5, the J call TRBJ1-1; TRBD1 matches 8 bases. The CDR3 runs 15 residues. The V gene's germline CDR1 is MNHEY and CDR2 SVGAGI. With 6 bases clipped from V and 8 bases from J, the junction kept 14 bases outside the gene matches. The CDR3 region is CASRPRLGQGLEAFF. The CDR3 DNA is TGTGCCAGCAGGCCCCGGTTAGGACAGGGTTTGGAAGCTTTCTTT.

This chain links TRBV2 with TRBJ2-5; 7 nucleotides agree with TRBD1. Germline V CDR1 and CDR2: SNHLY, FYNNEI. This CDR3 spans 16 amino acids. The V gene end was trimmed by 7 bases and the J gene end by 4 bases; junction bases not matched to a gene: 15. DNA for the CDR3: TGTGCCAGCAAACGGAGACAGGGCACGTCGGTAGAGACCCAGTACTTC. It encodes CASKRRQGTSVETQYF.

This chain connects TRBV29-1 to TRBJ2-3; D gene ambiguous. The CDR3 has 13 residues. V was pared by 5 bases and J by 0 bases, with 9 bases between. Germline CDR1 SQVTM, CDR2 ANQGSEA. The CDR3 protein is CSVRWRSTDTQYF. In DNA, the CDR3 is TGCAGCGTTCGATGGAGAAGCACAGATACGCAGTATTTT.

J is TRBJ2-1 and V is TRBV19, with TRBD2 matching 9 bases. With V trimmed by 4 bases and J by 9 bases, 10 bases remained unmatched. The CDR3 covers 15 residues. Germline-derived CDR1 and CDR2 are LNHDA and SQIVND (reference sequence). CDR3 coding DNA: TGTGCCAGTAGTACGTCTAGCGGGGCGCGCCCTGAGCAGTTCTTC. As protein: CASSTSSGARPEQFF.

The DNA of the CDR3 is TGTGCCAGCAGTGAACGACAGGGTTGGAGTGGCTACACCTTC. Protein product: CASSERQGWSGYTF. The chain is built from TRBV2 and TRBJ1-2; 7 nucleotides align to TRBD1. This CDR3 region has 14 residues. J lost 7 bases, V lost 2 bases, and 7 bases had no gene match. Germline CDR1 and CDR2: SNHLY and FYNNEI.